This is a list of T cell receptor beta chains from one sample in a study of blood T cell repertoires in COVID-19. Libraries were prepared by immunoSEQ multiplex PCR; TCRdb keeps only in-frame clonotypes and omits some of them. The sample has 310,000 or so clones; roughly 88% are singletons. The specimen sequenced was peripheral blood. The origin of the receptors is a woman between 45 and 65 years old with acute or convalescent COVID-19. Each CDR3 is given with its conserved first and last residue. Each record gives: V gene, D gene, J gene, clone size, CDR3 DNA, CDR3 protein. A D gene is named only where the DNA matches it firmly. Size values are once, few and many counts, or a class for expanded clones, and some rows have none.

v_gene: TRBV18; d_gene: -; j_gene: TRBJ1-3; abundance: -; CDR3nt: TGTGCCAGCTCACCACCGTCAGGGAATGGAAACACCATATATTTT; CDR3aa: CASSPPSGNGNTIYF
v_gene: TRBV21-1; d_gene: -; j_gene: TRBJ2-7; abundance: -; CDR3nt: TGTGCCAGCAGCCCAAAGTGGTTACAGGGGCGCTTTCCCTACGAGCAGTACTTC; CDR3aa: CASSPKWLQGRFPYEQYF
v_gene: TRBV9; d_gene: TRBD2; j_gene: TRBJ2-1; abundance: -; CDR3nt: TGTGCCAGCAGCGTCGCTAGCGGGACTTACAATGAGCAGTTCTTC; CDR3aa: CASSVASGTYNEQFF
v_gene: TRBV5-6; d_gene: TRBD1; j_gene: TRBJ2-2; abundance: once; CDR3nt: TGTGCCAGCAGCTTGATTCTGACAGGGGACGGGGAGCTGTTTTTT; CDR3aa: CASSLILTGDGELFF
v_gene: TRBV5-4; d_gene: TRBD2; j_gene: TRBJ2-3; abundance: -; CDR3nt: TGTGCCAGCACCCTTGGACTAGCGGGCCCGGGAGGCACAGATACGCAGTATTTT; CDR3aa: CASTLGLAGPGGTDTQYF
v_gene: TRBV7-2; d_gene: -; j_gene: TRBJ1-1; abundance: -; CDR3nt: TGTGCCAGCAGCTTAGCCGGACAGATGAACACTGAAGCTTTCTTT; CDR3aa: CASSLAGQMNTEAFF
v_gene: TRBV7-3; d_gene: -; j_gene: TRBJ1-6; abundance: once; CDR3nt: TGTGCCAGCAGCCTGAACCTCAGGGGTTCACCCCTCCACTTT; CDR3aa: CASSLNLRGSPLHF
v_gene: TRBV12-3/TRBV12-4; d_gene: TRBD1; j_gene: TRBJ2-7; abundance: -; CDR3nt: TGTGCCAGCAGTTTAGGACAGGGCGAGCAGTACTTC; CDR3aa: CASSLGQGEQYF
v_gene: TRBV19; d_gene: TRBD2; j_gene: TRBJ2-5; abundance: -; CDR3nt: TGTGCCAGTAGCGCCAGGGGGCCCGGGACTAGCGGGAGTCCCGAGACCCAGTACTTC; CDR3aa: CASSARGPGTSGSPETQYF
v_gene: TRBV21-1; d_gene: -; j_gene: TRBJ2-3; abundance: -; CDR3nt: TGTGCCAGCAGCAAAGGTCTATCTAGCACAGATACGCAGTATTTT; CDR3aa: CASSKGLSSTDTQYF
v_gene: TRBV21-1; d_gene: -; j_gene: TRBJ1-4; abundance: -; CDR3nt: TGTGCCAGCAATCAAAGGAGGCACAGGGAGCGGCGGAAGAACCGAACTAATGAAAAACTGTTTTTT; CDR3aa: CASNQRRHRERRKNRTNEKLFF
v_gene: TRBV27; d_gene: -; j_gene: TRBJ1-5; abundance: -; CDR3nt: TGTGCCAGCAGTTTATCCGGGGGGCGCAATCAGCCCCAGCATTTT; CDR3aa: CASSLSGGRNQPQHF
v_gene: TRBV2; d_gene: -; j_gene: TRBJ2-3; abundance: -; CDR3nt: TGTGCCAGCAGTGAAGTGTCTAGCACAGATACGCAGTATTTT; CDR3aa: CASSEVSSTDTQYF
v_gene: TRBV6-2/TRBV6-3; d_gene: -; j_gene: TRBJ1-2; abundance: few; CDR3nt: TGTGCCAGCAGTCAGAGCAGGGGCGCCCTTACTACAACTACAAATGGCTACACCTTC; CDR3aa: CASSQSRGALTTTTNGYTF